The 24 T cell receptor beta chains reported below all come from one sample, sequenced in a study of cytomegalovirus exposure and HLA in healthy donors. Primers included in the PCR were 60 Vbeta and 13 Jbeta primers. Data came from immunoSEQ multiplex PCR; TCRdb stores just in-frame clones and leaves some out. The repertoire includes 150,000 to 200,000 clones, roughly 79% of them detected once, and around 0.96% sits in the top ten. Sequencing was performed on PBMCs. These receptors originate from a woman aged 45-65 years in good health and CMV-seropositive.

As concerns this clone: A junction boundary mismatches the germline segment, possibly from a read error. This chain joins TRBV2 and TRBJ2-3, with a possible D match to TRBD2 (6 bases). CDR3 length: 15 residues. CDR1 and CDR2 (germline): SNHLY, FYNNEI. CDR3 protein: CASSEGTLRTDTQYF. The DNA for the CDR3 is TGTGCCAGCAGCGAAGGGACTCTGCGCACAGATACGCAGTATTTT.

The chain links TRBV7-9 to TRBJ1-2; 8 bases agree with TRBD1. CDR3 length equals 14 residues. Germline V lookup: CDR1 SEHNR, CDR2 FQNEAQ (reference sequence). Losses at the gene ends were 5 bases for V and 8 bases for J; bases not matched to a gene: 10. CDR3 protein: CASSEPGQGRGYTF. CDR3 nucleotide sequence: TGTGCCAGCAGCGAACCCGGACAGGGTCGCGGCTACACCTTC.

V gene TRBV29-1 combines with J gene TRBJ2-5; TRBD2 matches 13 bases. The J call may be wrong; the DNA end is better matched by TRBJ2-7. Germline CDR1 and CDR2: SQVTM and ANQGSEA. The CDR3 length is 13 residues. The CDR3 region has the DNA TGCAGCGTTCGGACTAGCGGGAGCTACGAGCAGTACTTC. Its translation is CSVRTSGSYEQYF.

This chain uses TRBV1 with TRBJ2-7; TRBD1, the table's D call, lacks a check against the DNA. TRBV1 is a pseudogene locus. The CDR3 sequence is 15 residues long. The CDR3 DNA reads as TGCACCAGCAGCCAACCGACAGGGCCCTGCTACGAGCAGTACTTC. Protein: CTSSQPTGPCYEQYF.

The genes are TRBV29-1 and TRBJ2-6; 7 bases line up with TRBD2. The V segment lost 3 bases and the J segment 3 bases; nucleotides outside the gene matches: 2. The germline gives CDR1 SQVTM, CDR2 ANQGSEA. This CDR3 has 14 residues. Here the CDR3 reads CSVEGGNGANVLTF. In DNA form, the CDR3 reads TGCAGCGTTGAGGGGGGGAATGGGGCCAACGTCCTGACTTTC.

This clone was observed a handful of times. The DNA of the CDR3 is TGTGCCAGAAGCATGGAGTCTAGAAGTACGCAGTATTTT. Protein sequence: CARSMESRSTQYF. V usage is TRBV5-3 and J usage is TRBJ2-3, with D hard to call. TRBV5-3 is known as an ORF, though its function is uncertain. This CDR3 region has 13 residues. Trimming took 4 bases from V and 8 from J, leaving 14 bases between them.

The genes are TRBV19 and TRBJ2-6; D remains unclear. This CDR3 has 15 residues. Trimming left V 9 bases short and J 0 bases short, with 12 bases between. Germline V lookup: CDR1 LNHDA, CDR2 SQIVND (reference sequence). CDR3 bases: TGTGCCAGCTCAGGCCCCTACTCTGGGGCCAACGTCCTGACTTTC. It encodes CASSGPYSGANVLTF.

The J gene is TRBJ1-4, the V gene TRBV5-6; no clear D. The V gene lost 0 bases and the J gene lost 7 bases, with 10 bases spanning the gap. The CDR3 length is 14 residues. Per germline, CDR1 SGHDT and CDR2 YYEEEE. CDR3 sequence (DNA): TGTGCCAGCAGCTTGGCCGGGGTTAGTGAAAAACTGTTTTTT. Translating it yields CASSLAGVSEKLFF.

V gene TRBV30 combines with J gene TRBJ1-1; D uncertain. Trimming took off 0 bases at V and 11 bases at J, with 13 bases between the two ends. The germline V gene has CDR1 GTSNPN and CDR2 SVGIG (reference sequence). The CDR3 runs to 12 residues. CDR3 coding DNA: TGTGCCTGGAGTGTGTTGGGCCTTGGGGCTTTCTTT. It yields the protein CAWSVLGLGAFF.

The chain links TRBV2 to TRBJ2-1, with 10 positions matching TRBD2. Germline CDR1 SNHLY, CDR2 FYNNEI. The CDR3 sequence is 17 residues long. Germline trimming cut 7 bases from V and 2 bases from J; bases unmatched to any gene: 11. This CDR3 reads CASTKRVLAGAYNEQFF. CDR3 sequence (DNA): TGTGCCAGCACCAAACGGGTCCTAGCGGGGGCCTACAATGAGCAGTTCTTC.

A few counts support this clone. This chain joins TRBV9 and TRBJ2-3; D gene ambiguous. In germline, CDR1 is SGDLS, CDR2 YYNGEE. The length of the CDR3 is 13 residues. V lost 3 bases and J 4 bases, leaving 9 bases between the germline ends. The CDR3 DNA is TGTGCCAGCAGCGATCAGGTGGCAGATACGCAGTATTTT. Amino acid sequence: CASSDQVADTQYF.

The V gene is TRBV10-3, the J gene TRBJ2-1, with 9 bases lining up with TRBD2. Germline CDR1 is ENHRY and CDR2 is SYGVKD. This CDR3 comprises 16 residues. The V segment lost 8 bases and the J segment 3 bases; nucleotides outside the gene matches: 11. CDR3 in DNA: TGTGCCATCCGTCCTAATAGCGGGAGCGACTACAATGAGCAGTTCTTC. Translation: CAIRPNSGSDYNEQFF.

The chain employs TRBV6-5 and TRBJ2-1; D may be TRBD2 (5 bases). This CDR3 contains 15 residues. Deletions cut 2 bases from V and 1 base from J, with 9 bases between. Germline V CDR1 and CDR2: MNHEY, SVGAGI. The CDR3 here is CASSYGRGSYNEQFF. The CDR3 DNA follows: TGTGCCAGCAGTTACGGACGGGGATCCTACAATGAGCAGTTCTTC.

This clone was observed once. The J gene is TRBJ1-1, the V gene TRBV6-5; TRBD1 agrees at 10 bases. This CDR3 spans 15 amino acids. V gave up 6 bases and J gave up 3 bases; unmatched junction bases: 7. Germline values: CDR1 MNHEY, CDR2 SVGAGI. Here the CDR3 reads CASSPTGTGDTEAFF. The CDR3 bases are TGTGCCAGCAGCCCGACCGGGACAGGGGACACTGAAGCTTTCTTT.

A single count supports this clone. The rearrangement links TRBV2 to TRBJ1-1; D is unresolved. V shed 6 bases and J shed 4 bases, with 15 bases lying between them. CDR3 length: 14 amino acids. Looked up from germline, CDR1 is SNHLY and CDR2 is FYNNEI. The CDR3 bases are TGTGCCAGCAGGCCAGGCTCCGCGGGCACTGAAGCTTTCTTT. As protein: CASRPGSAGTEAFF.

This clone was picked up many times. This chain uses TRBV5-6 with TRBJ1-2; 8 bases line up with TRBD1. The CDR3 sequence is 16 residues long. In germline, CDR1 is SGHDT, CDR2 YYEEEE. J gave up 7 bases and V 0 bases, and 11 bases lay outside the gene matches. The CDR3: CASSLAATGARGGYTF. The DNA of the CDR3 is TGTGCCAGCAGCTTGGCCGCGACAGGGGCCCGGGGTGGCTACACCTTC. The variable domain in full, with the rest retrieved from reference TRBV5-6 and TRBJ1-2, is DAGVTQSPTHLIKTRGQQVTLRCSPKSGHDTVSWYQQALGQGPQFIFQYYEEEERQRGNFPDRFSGHQFPNYSSELNVNALLLGDSALYLCASSLAATGARGGYTFGSGTRLTVV.

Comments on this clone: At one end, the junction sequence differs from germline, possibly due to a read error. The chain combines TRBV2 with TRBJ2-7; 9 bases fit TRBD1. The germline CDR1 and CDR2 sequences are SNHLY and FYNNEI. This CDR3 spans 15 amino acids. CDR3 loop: CASSECQGTGCGGNF. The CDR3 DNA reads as TGTGCCAGCAGTGAATGTCAAGGGACAGGGTGTGGCGGGAACTTC.

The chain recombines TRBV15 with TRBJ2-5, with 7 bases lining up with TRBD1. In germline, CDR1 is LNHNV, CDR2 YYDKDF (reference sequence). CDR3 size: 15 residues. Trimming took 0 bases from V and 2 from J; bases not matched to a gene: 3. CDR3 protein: CATSREDRRQETQYF. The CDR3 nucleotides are TGTGCCACCAGCAGAGAGGACAGGAGGCAAGAGACCCAGTACTTC.

CDR3 sequence: CASSGGQGLSSPLHF. The CDR3 DNA is TGTGCCAGCAGCGGGGGACAGGGGCTTAGTTCACCCCTCCACTTT. This chain links TRBV9 with TRBJ1-6; 10 nucleotides align to TRBD1. From germline, CDR1 is SGDLS and CDR2 YYNGEE. The CDR3 is made up of 15 amino acids. V was clipped by 3 bases and J by 9 bases; unmatched bases: 6.

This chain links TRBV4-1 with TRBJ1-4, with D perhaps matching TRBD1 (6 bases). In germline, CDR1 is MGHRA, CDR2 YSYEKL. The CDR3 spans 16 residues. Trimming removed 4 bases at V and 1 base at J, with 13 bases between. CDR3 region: CASSPPDSLTNEKLFF. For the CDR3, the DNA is TGCGCCAGCAGCCCCCCGGACAGCTTAACTAATGAAAAACTGTTTTTT.

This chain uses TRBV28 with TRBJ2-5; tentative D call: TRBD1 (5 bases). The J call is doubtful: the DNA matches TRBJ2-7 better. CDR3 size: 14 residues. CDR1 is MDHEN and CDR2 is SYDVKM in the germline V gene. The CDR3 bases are TGTGCCAGCAGGAAGAACAGGAACTCCTACGAGCAGTACTTC. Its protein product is CASRKNRNSYEQYF.

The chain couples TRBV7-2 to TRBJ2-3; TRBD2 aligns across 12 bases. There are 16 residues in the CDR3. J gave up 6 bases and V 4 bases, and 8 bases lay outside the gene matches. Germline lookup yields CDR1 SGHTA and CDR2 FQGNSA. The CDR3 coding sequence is TGTGCCAGCAGCTCCACCCGGACTAGCGGGGAGGATACGCAGTATTTT. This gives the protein CASSSTRTSGEDTQYF.

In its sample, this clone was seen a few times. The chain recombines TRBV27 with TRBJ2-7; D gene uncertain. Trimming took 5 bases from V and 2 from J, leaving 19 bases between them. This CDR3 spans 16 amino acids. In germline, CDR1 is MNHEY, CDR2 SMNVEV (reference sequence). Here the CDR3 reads CASSTLLGRRPYEQYF. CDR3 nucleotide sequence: TGTGCCAGCAGTACGTTGCTTGGCAGGCGCCCCTACGAGCAGTACTTC.

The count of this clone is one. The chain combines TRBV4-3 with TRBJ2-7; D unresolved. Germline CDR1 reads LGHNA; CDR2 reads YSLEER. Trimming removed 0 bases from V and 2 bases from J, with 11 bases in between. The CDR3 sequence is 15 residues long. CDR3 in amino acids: CASSQDWYSTYEQYF. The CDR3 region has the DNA TGCGCCAGCAGCCAAGATTGGTACAGTACCTACGAGCAGTACTTC.